Below are 6 T cell receptor beta chains sequenced from a single sample in a study of shared clonotypes between healthy human individuals. The assay was immunoSEQ multiplex PCR, and TCRdb's table has in-frame clones only and misses some. The table records approximately 470,000 clones, around 80% of them present only once. Sequences were obtained from PBMCs. Receptors originate from a woman aged 40 to 49 in good health. Some clones in this sample may be carry-over from other donors' samples.

The J gene is TRBJ1-4, the V gene TRBV4-1; D gene ambiguous. Germline V gene data show CDR1 as MGHRA and CDR2 as YSYEKL. Deletions cut 4 bases from V and 8 bases from J, with 14 bases between. The CDR3 length is 14 residues. The CDR3 is CASSPGGNEEKLFF. The CDR3 coding sequence is TGCGCCAGCAGCCCCGGCGGGAATGAGGAAAAACTGTTTTTT.

The rearrangement uses TRBV4-2 and TRBJ2-1, with 9 bases matching TRBD1. The CDR3 is made up of 16 amino acids. Germline V CDR1 and CDR2: LGHNA, YNFKEQ. J lost 3 bases, V lost 1 base, and 4 bases had no gene match. CDR3 region: CASSQVGTGIYNEQFF. The CDR3 nucleotides read TGTGCCAGCAGCCAAGTCGGGACAGGGATCTACAATGAGCAGTTCTTC.

Details on this clone: Given a far larger clone just one base away, this is likely a sequencing read error. The gene calls are TRBV29-1 and TRBJ2-4, with D perhaps being TRBD1 or TRBD2 (5 bases each). This CDR3 is 12 amino acids long. Germline CDR1 and CDR2: SQVTM and ANQGSEA. The CDR3 coding sequence is TGCAGCGGGGGGAGTGGCAAAGACATTCAGTACTTC. Translation gives CSGGSGKDIQYF.

About this clone: This sample also contains other DNA sequences that code for the same CDR3. The V call is TRBV19, the J call TRBJ1-3, with D possibly matching TRBD1 (6 bases). The CDR3 runs to 14 residues. The V and J ends lost 3 bases and 2 bases respectively, with 8 bases between them. Germline V gene lookup returns CDR1 LNHDA and CDR2 SQIVND (reference sequence). In DNA, the CDR3 is TGTGCCAGTAGTATGGCAGGGGCTGGAAACACCATATATTTT. It translates to CASSMAGAGNTIYF.

This chain connects TRBV11-1 to TRBJ1-5, with D possibly being TRBD1 (5 bases). Trimming cost V 0 bases and J 7 bases, with 7 bases left between them. This CDR3 has 13 amino acids. CDR1 is SGHAT, CDR2 FQDESV, per germline (reference sequence). Written as DNA, the CDR3 is TGTGCCAGCAGCTTAGCGGGGGACCAGCCCCAGCATTTT. This gives the protein CASSLAGDQPQHF. The complete variable domain, with remaining parts taken from reference TRBV11-1 and TRBJ1-5, reads EAEVAQSPRYKITEKSQAVAFWCDPISGHATLYWYRQILGQGPELLVQFQDESVVDDSQLPKDRFSAERLKGVDSTLKIQPAELGDSAMYLCASSLAGDQPQHFGDGTRLSIL.

In the case of this clone: This sample includes further DNA sequences coding for the same CDR3. The V call is TRBV7-9, the J call TRBJ1-3; D is undetermined. Trimming took off 5 bases at V and 0 bases at J, with 11 bases between the two ends. This CDR3 has 15 amino acids. Germline V CDR1 and CDR2: SEHNR, FQNEAQ (reference sequence). This chain's CDR3 is CASSHDGRSGNTIYF. DNA for the CDR3: TGTGCCAGCAGCCACGACGGGCGCTCTGGAAACACCATATATTTT. The full variable domain, rest sourced from reference TRBV7-9 and TRBJ1-3, is DTGVSQNPRHKITKRGQNVTFRCDPISEHNRLYWYRQTLGQGPEFLTYFQNEAQLEKSRLLSDRFSAERPKGSFSTLEIQRTEQGDSAMYLCASSHDGRSGNTIYFGEGSWLTVV.